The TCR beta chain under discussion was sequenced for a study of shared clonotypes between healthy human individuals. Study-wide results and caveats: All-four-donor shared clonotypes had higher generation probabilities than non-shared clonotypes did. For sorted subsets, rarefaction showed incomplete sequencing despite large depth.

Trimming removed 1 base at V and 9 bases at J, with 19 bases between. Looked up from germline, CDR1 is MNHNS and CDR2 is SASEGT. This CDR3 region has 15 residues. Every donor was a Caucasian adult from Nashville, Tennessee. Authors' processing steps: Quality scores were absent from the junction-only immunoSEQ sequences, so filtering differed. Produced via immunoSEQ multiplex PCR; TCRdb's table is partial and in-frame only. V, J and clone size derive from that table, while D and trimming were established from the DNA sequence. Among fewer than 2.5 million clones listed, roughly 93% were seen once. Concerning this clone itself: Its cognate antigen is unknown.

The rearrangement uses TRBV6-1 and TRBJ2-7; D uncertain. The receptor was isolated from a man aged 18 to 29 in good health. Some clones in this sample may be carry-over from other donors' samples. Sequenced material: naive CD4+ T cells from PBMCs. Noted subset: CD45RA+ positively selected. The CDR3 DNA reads TGTGCCAGCAGTGAAGGCCGGTATATGGAAGGTGGGCAGTACTTC. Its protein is CASSEGRYMEGGQYF.